The clone carrying this T cell receptor (beta chain) has ten or more counts. Relative to the germline gene, one junction end is altered; a read error may explain this. This record comes from a study of molecular identifiers for immune sequencing clone quantification. Sequencing libraries of naive CD8 cells derived from about 20,000 to 1,000,000 sorted cells with 10%, 30% or 50% RNA. Germline CDR1 and CDR2: SEHNR and FQNEAQ (reference sequence). The CDR3 length is 13 residues. TCRdb itself ran the PCR reads through MiXCR, one entry per CDR3 protein. The data show around 65,000 distinct CDR3 sequences, around a sixth seen once.

The chain joins TRBV7-9 to TRBJ2-5; D not certain. The sequence was obtained from a human donor in good health. Some libraries in this study had Jurkat cell RNA spiked in. Sequencing was done on a sample of naive CD8+ T cells from blood, with Jurkat cell RNA spiked in. Sample subset: FACS-sorted CD8+CD4-CCR7+CD45RA+ naive T cells. The CDR3 bases are TGTGCCAGCAGCTTAGCCCTACAAGGGACCCAGTACTTC. Translating gives CASSLALQGTQYF.